This entry lists 27 T cell receptor beta chains sequenced from one sample in a study of shared clonotypes between healthy human individuals (dated by TCRdb to the early 2020s). Receptor amplification or capture employed the immunoSEQ multiplex PCR assay. TCRdb took over this immuneACCESS table, retaining in-frame rearrangements with V and J assigned. Such tables are incomplete; in checked studies, under half of the missing clones stem from an unresolved V gene, and the remainder is unexplained. This sample comprises 950,000 to 1,300,000 clones, 65% to 80% of them detected only once. Approximately 1.5% of the sample lies in the top ten. Sequenced: memory CD4+ T cells sorted from blood. Sample cell subset or site, as interpreted from the label and publication: CD45RA-negative fraction. The receptors come from a man aged 18 to 30 in good health.

The chain recombines TRBV5-1 with TRBJ1-1, with D perhaps TRBD1 (6 bases). This CDR3 region has 13 residues. Germline V gene data show CDR1 as SGHRS and CDR2 as YFSETQ. Trimming took 8 bases from V and 1 from J, leaving 12 bases between them. CDR3 protein: CASNRAGNTEAFF. The CDR3 nucleotides are TGCGCCAGTAACAGGGCCGGGAACACTGAAGCTTTCTTT.

J is TRBJ2-1 and V is TRBV6-1; 8 nucleotides agree with TRBD2. This CDR3 region has 13 residues. CDR1 is MNHNS, CDR2 SASEGT, per germline. With 6 bases clipped from V and 10 bases from J, the junction kept 8 bases outside the gene matches. The CDR3 bases are TGTGCCAGCAGGCAGCGGGGGTATGGAGAGCAGTTCTTC. Translation gives CASRQRGYGEQFF.

The chain joins TRBV5-4 to TRBJ2-7; a weak D match, TRBD1 (6 bases). V was clipped by 2 bases and J by 2 bases, with 11 bases between them. This CDR3 is built from 14 residues. Germline V gene lookup returns CDR1 SGHNT and CDR2 YYREEE (reference sequence). The CDR3, as DNA: TGTGCCAGCAGCTTACAGGGCCCTCCCTACGAGCAGTACTTC. Encoded protein: CASSLQGPPYEQYF.

To note about this clone: Other DNA sequences in the sample encode the same CDR3. The genes are TRBV5-4 and TRBJ2-7; D unresolved. V lost 0 bases and J 2 bases, leaving 6 bases between the germline ends. The V gene's germline CDR1 is SGHNT and CDR2 YYREEE (reference sequence). The length of the CDR3 is 13 residues. The CDR3 sequence is CASSLGAAYEQYF. The CDR3 DNA is TGTGCCAGCAGCTTGGGGGCCGCCTACGAGCAGTACTTC.

J is TRBJ2-5 and V is TRBV7-9; 7 bases are a match to TRBD2. V lost 1 base, J lost 5 bases, and 4 bases stayed unmatched. Germline loops: CDR1 SEHNR, CDR2 FQNEAQ (reference sequence). The CDR3 spans 14 residues. This chain's CDR3 is CASSLEISGETQYF. The CDR3 DNA reads as TGTGCCAGCAGCTTAGAAATTAGCGGGGAGACCCAGTACTTC.

The V gene is TRBV18, the J gene TRBJ1-3, with D possibly matching TRBD1 (5 bases). V dropped 4 bases and J dropped 0 bases, with 10 bases sitting between them. The CDR3 is made up of 15 amino acids. CDR1 is KGHSH and CDR2 is LQKENI in the germline V gene. The DNA of the CDR3 is TGTGCCAGCTCACAATCGGACACCTCTGGAAACACCATATATTTT. Its protein product is CASSQSDTSGNTIYF.

The chain is built from TRBV6-1 and TRBJ2-7; maybe TRBD1 (6 bases). V lost 6 bases to trimming and J lost 0 bases, with 9 bases between them. CDR3 size: 13 residues. Germline V CDR1 and CDR2: MNHNS, SASEGT. CDR3 protein: CASSRQDSYEQYF. The CDR3 DNA reads TGTGCCAGCAGCCGACAGGACTCCTACGAGCAGTACTTC.

Details on this clone: A much larger clone sits a single nucleotide away, making a read error possible. This chain connects TRBV5-5 to TRBJ1-1; 7 bases agree with TRBD1. CDR3 size: 14 residues. CDR1 and CDR2 from the germline V gene are SGHKS and YYEKEE (reference sequence). After removal of 5 bases from V and 0 bases from J, the junction contained 4 bases not matched to a gene. The CDR3 is CASSPGTVNTEAFF. As DNA, the CDR3 is TGTGCCAGCAGTCCCGGGACAGTGAACACTGAAGCTTTCTTT.

The chain joins TRBV25-1 to TRBJ2-1; 9 bases align to TRBD2. V shed 5 bases, J shed 5 bases, and the junction held 4 bases outside the gene matches. The CDR3 consists of 14 residues. CDR1 is MGHDK, CDR2 SYGVNS, per germline. The DNA for the CDR3 is TGTGCCAGCAGTAAAGGACTAGCGCACAATGAGCAGTTCTTC. Protein: CASSKGLAHNEQFF.

This clone was detected only a few times. V and J are TRBV28 and TRBJ1-5; D gene uncertain. The CDR3 contains 14 residues. CDR1 is MDHEN, CDR2 SYDVKM, per germline. V lost 2 bases and J 0 bases, leaving 5 bases between the germline ends. The CDR3 spells CASSLGFSNQPQHF. The CDR3 coding sequence is TGTGCCAGCAGTTTAGGGTTTAGCAATCAGCCCCAGCATTTT.

The chain is built from TRBV27 and TRBJ1-1; TRBD1 matches 9 bases. The CDR3 consists of 15 residues. Losses at the gene ends were 6 bases for V and 1 base for J; bases not matched to a gene: 6. The V gene's germline CDR1 is MNHEY and CDR2 SMNVEV (reference sequence). CDR3 sequence reads: CASRYNRGPNTEAFF. The CDR3 nucleotides read TGTGCCAGCAGGTACAACAGGGGGCCGAACACTGAAGCTTTCTTT.

The chain is built from TRBV18 and TRBJ1-1, with unresolved D. V gave up 4 bases and J gave up 0 bases, with 6 bases separating them. Germline V gene lookup returns CDR1 KGHSH and CDR2 LQKENI. The CDR3 spans 13 residues. As DNA, the CDR3 is TGTGCCAGCTCACTGACGCTGAACACTGAAGCTTTCTTT. Encoded protein: CASSLTLNTEAFF.

This clone was seen ten or more times. This sequence joins TRBV4-2 and TRBJ2-7; 10 bases map to TRBD1. The CDR3 is 14 residues long. Germline V lookup: CDR1 LGHNA, CDR2 YNFKEQ. Trimming removed 4 bases from V and 3 bases from J; junction bases left unmatched: 3. DNA of the CDR3: TGTGCCAGCAGCCTAGACAGGGGGCTCTACGAGCAGTACTTC. This sequence encodes CASSLDRGLYEQYF.

The V call is TRBV28, the J call TRBJ2-3, with 11 bases fitting TRBD1. Germline-derived CDR1 and CDR2 are MDHEN and SYDVKM. V shed 3 bases and J 1 base; nucleotides not matched to a gene: 9. This CDR3 contains 18 residues. The CDR3 sequence: CASSFFRRDRGGTDTQYF. Written as DNA, the CDR3 is TGTGCCAGCAGTTTTTTCCGCCGGGACAGGGGGGGCACAGATACGCAGTATTTT.

This rearrangement joins TRBV6-6 to TRBJ1-1; unclear D gene. Trimming took off 6 bases at V and 1 base at J, with 9 bases between the two ends. The V gene's germline CDR1 is MNHNY and CDR2 SVGAGI (reference sequence). This CDR3 spans 13 amino acids. The CDR3 sequence: CASRSDGNTEAFF. The CDR3 bases are TGTGCCAGCAGATCGGACGGGAACACTGAAGCTTTCTTT.

This rearrangement joins TRBV5-1 to TRBJ2-7; perhaps TRBD1 as D (6 bases). V was shortened by 5 bases and J by 1 base, with 10 bases between the two germline ends. The V gene's germline CDR1 is SGHRS and CDR2 YFSETQ. This CDR3 is 13 amino acids long. CDR3 loop: CASRTGWSYEQYF. CDR3 DNA: TGCGCCAGCAGAACAGGGTGGTCCTACGAGCAGTACTTC.

A few counts support this clone. The V call is TRBV10-3, the J call TRBJ2-7, with 9 nucleotides matching TRBD1. Germline CDR1 and CDR2: ENHRY and SYGVKD. The V segment lost 2 bases and the J segment 4 bases; nucleotides outside the gene matches: 6. The CDR3 runs 15 residues. The CDR3 spells CAISENPGQGYEQYF. Written as DNA, the CDR3 is TGTGCCATCAGTGAGAACCCGGGACAGGGTTACGAGCAGTACTTC.

The chain links TRBV4-1 to TRBJ2-1, with 10 bases identical to TRBD2. The CDR3 has 16 residues. Germline V lookup: CDR1 MGHRA, CDR2 YSYEKL. V lost 3 bases to trimming and J lost 3 bases; unmatched junction nucleotides: 5. The CDR3 loop reads CASSQSGTSVYNEQFF. The CDR3, as DNA: TGCGCCAGCAGCCAGTCCGGGACTAGCGTCTACAATGAGCAGTTCTTC.

The chain combines TRBV5-8 with TRBJ2-3; a possible D gene is TRBD1 (5 bases). The CDR3 covers 15 residues. V lost 0 bases, J lost 9 bases, and 17 bases lay in between. Germline CDR1 is SGHTS and CDR2 is YDEGEE. This chain's CDR3 is CASSLALIGAGTQYF. In nucleotides, the CDR3 is TGTGCCAGCAGCTTGGCCTTGATTGGGGCTGGAACGCAGTATTTT.

The chain employs TRBV6-5 and TRBJ2-1; TRBD1 is a possible D gene (5 bases). Trimming took off 4 bases at V and 3 bases at J, with 13 bases between the two ends. Germline V gives CDR1 MNHEY, CDR2 SVGAGI. The CDR3 covers 15 residues. The CDR3 sequence: CASSLLGALYNEQFF. The CDR3 region has the DNA TGTGCCAGCAGTTTATTAGGGGCCCTCTACAATGAGCAGTTCTTC.

V is TRBV5-1 and J is TRBJ1-2; 7 positions match TRBD1. Germline-derived CDR1 and CDR2 are SGHRS and YFSETQ. The CDR3 has 13 residues. With V trimmed by 4 bases and J by 8 bases, 8 bases remained unmatched. The CDR3 coding sequence is TGCGCCAGCAGCCCGATAGGGGGCCAAGGCTACACCTTC. It is translated as CASSPIGGQGYTF.

The chain is built from TRBV4-3 and TRBJ2-4; TRBD2 aligns across 9 bases. The CDR3 has 16 residues. The junction had 6 bases not matched to a gene; V was cut back by 1 base and J by 5 bases. Germline loops: CDR1 LGHNA, CDR2 YSLEER. CDR3 sequence reads: CASSQAPSGNQNIQYF. CDR3 in DNA: TGCGCCAGCAGCCAAGCGCCTAGCGGGAACCAAAACATTCAGTACTTC.

This chain uses TRBV28 with TRBJ1-2; D perhaps matches TRBD1 (5 bases). The CDR3 sequence is 14 residues long. The germline CDR1 and CDR2 sequences are MDHEN and SYDVKM. Trimming took off 4 bases at V and 7 bases at J, with 16 bases between the two ends. DNA of the CDR3: TGTGCCAGCAGTTCTCCCCAAAAGGGGCTTGGCTACACCTTC. It specifies CASSSPQKGLGYTF.

V is TRBV5-1 and J is TRBJ2-2, with a tentative D call TRBD1 (5 bases). V was clipped by 4 bases and J by 6 bases, with 28 bases between them. This CDR3 has 19 amino acids. Germline CDR1 and CDR2: SGHRS and YFSETQ. The CDR3 here is CASSTRSQGGKNGAGELFF. The CDR3 DNA reads TGCGCCAGCAGCACCCGGTCCCAGGGCGGTAAAAATGGGGCCGGGGAGCTGTTTTTT.

The J gene is TRBJ2-7, the V gene TRBV10-3; the D is unclear. Trimming cost V 2 bases and J 5 bases, with 10 bases left between them. Germline V gene sequence: CDR1 ENHRY, CDR2 SYGVKD. CDR3 length equals 13 residues. The CDR3 coding sequence is TGTGCCATCAGTGAGCCCCTTACAAACGAGCAGTACTTC. Protein: CAISEPLTNEQYF.

The chain is built from TRBV2 and TRBJ1-4; 11 bases are a match to TRBD1. The CDR3 extends over 14 amino acids. CDR1 SNHLY and CDR2 FYNNEI come from the germline V gene. V was pared by 6 bases and J by 7 bases, with 4 bases of the junction left unmatched. The CDR3 nucleotides are TGTGCCAGCAGGCGGGACAGGGGGTCTGAAAAACTGTTTTTT. This encodes CASRRDRGSEKLFF.

This clone came up a few times. V and J are TRBV20-1 and TRBJ1-1; weak D call: TRBD1 (5 bases). Germline CDR1 DFQATT, CDR2 SNEGSKA (reference sequence). The CDR3 totals 10 residues. The germline V and J ends were trimmed by 6 bases and 7 bases, with 9 bases remaining between them. CDR3 in DNA: TGCAGTGCCAGACAGAATGAAGCTTTCTTT. Translating it yields CSARQNEAFF.